This passage covers 30 T cell receptor beta chains from one sample sequenced in a study of blood T cell repertoires in COVID-19. The protocol was immunoSEQ multiplex PCR, while the TCRdb copy is restricted to in-frame clones and leaves out a portion. Here the sample spans 50,000 to 65,000 clones, 91% being singletons. Sequenced input: peripheral blood. The receptors were gathered from a man in his fifties with acute or convalescent COVID-19.

The V call is TRBV4-1, the J call TRBJ2-1; D is uncertain. Trimming pared 4 bases from V and 7 bases from J, leaving 23 bases between. The CDR3 has 17 amino acids. CDR1 and CDR2 from the germline V gene are MGHRA and YSYEKL. The CDR3 DNA is TGCGCCAGCAGCCCAGAATCGCGACTCCCAAGAGTGAATGAGCAGTTCTTC. This sequence encodes CASSPESRLPRVNEQFF.

This chain uses TRBV7-9 with TRBJ2-1, with unresolved D. V lost 5 bases and J lost 6, with 11 bases in between. Germline CDR1 reads SEHNR; CDR2 reads FQNEAQ (reference sequence). CDR3 length equals 13 residues. CDR3 in DNA: TGTGCCAGCAGCCCTAGTTCGGGCAATGAGCAGTTCTTC. It yields the protein CASSPSSGNEQFF.

The chain is built from TRBV27 and TRBJ1-5; TRBD1 is a possible D gene (5 bases). Looked up from germline, CDR1 is MNHEY and CDR2 is SMNVEV (reference sequence). V lost 8 bases and J 3 bases, leaving 11 bases between the germline ends. The CDR3 has 13 amino acids. CDR3 sequence (DNA): TGTGCCAGCGGGGGGGACCCCAATCAGCCCCAGCATTTT. It encodes CASGGDPNQPQHF.

The chain carries TRBV3-1 (or the pseudogene TRBV3-2) and TRBJ1-4; 9 positions agree with TRBD1. The CDR3 length is 16 residues. The V gene end was trimmed by 6 bases and the J gene end by 9 bases; junction bases not matched to a gene: 14. In germline, CDR1 is LGHDT, CDR2 YNNKEL (reference sequence). The CDR3 DNA follows: TGTGCCAGCAGTCCCCCTCGGACAGGGGTTACGAAAAAACTGTTTTTT. Translating it yields CASSPPRTGVTKKLFF.

The rearrangement links TRBV24-1 to TRBJ1-5; D may be TRBD1 (6 bases). The germline V and J ends were trimmed by 6 bases and 7 bases, with 12 bases remaining between them. CDR3 length: 13 residues. In germline, CDR1 is KGHDR, CDR2 SFDVKD. CDR3 nucleotide sequence: TGTGCCACCAGTCCGGGGGGCGGACAGCCCCAGCATTTT. It yields the protein CATSPGGGQPQHF.

This rearrangement joins TRBV20-1 to TRBJ2-3; 13 bases line up with TRBD2. The J segment lost 5 bases and the V segment lost 3 bases, leaving 8 bases of the junction unmatched. CDR3 length: 16 amino acids. Germline-derived CDR1 and CDR2 are DFQATT and SNEGSKA (reference sequence). The CDR3 reads CSASYTSGGGLDTQYF. CDR3 nucleotides: TGCAGTGCTAGTTATACTAGCGGGGGGGGGTTAGATACGCAGTATTTT.

This clone was recorded only once. The chain recombines TRBV27 with TRBJ1-5, with 9 bases aligning to TRBD1. Germline CDR1 reads MNHEY; CDR2 reads SMNVEV (reference sequence). With 6 bases clipped from V and 4 bases from J, the junction kept 7 bases outside the gene matches. The CDR3 has 15 residues. CDR3 residues: CASSAGTGWNQPQHF. DNA of the CDR3: TGTGCCAGCAGCGCCGGGACAGGGTGGAATCAGCCCCAGCATTTT.

The V and J genes are TRBV12-5 and TRBJ2-1, with 9 bases that match TRBD2. Germline V CDR1 and CDR2: LGHNT, FRNRAP. Trimming cost V 1 base and J 6 bases; bases outside gene matches: 7. The CDR3 contains 16 residues. In DNA form, the CDR3 reads TGTGCTAGTGGTTTGGGGACCCGGGGACTAGCCAATGAGCAGTTCTTC. Amino acids: CASGLGTRGLANEQFF. Drawing the rest from reference TRBV12-5 and TRBJ2-1, the complete variable domain is DARVTQTPRHKVTEMGQEVTMRCQPILGHNTVFWYRQTMMQGLELLAYFRNRAPLDDSGMPKDRFSAEMPDATLATLKIQPSEPRDSAVYFCASGLGTRGLANEQFFGPGTRLTVL.

This clone appeared once. V gene TRBV2 combines with J gene TRBJ1-6; weak D call: TRBD1 (6 bases). The CDR3 is 13 amino acids. The V and J ends lost 6 bases and 9 bases respectively, with 12 bases between them. CDR1 is SNHLY, CDR2 FYNNEI, per germline. In nucleotides, the CDR3 is TGTGCCAGCAGATCGGGGGGCGGTTCACCCCTCCACTTT. Its protein is CASRSGGGSPLHF.

V usage is TRBV30 and J usage is TRBJ1-1; D is possibly TRBD1 (6 bases). The germline gives CDR1 GTSNPN, CDR2 SVGIG (reference sequence). This CDR3 is built from 13 residues. The V end lost 3 bases, the J end lost 4 bases, and 12 bases lay between the germline ends. The CDR3: CAWREQGPTEAFF. As DNA, the CDR3 is TGTGCCTGGAGAGAACAGGGTCCCACTGAAGCTTTCTTT.

The genes are TRBV5-1 and TRBJ2-7; TRBD1 aligns across 8 bases. The germline V gene encodes CDR1 SGHRS and CDR2 YFSETQ. V lost 1 base, J lost 2 bases, and 8 bases stayed unmatched. The CDR3 totals 16 residues. As DNA, the CDR3 is TGCGCCAGCAGCTTGAGGCTTCGGGACAGGACCTACGAGCAGTACTTC. Protein sequence: CASSLRLRDRTYEQYF.

This rearrangement joins TRBV12-3 or TRBV12-4 to TRBJ1-1; D ambiguous. V gave up 3 bases and J gave up 7 bases, with 9 bases separating them. The CDR3 runs 12 residues. CDR3 sequence reads: CASSFFPGEAFF. The CDR3 DNA reads TGTGCCAGCAGTTTCTTCCCAGGTGAAGCTTTCTTT.

CDR3 residues: CASSPAGFSYTF. The CDR3 region has the DNA TGTGCCAGCTCACCAGCCGGGTTCAGCTACACCTTC. The chain couples TRBV18 to TRBJ1-2, with D uncertain. The CDR3 contains 12 residues. Germline assignment: CDR1 KGHSH and CDR2 LQKENI. Trimming cost V 2 bases and J 9 bases, with 10 bases left between them.

This chain uses TRBV19 with TRBJ1-2, with 8 bases lining up with TRBD1. The CDR3 is made up of 15 amino acids. Unmatched junction bases numbered 4, after V lost 4 bases and J lost 0 bases. The germline V gene encodes CDR1 LNHDA and CDR2 SQIVND (reference sequence). CDR3 coding DNA: TGTGCCAGTAGTACGGACAGGGATACTAACTATGGCTACACCTTC. It translates to CASSTDRDTNYGYTF.

The chain carries TRBV20-1 and TRBJ1-1; no reliable D call. This CDR3 comprises 11 residues. V lost 3 bases to trimming and J lost 3 bases, with 5 bases between them. Germline CDR1 reads DFQATT; CDR2 reads SNEGSKA (reference sequence). CDR3 sequence: CSARRDTEAFF. In nucleotides, the CDR3 is TGCAGTGCTAGGAGGGACACTGAAGCTTTCTTT.

This rearrangement joins TRBV6-1 to TRBJ1-1; D is perhaps TRBD1 (5 bases). CDR3 length: 13 amino acids. Germline V gene sequence: CDR1 MNHNS, CDR2 SASEGT. V shed 2 bases and J shed 5 bases, with 9 bases lying between them. CDR3 DNA: TGTGCCAGCAGTGAATATCGGGGGACTGAAGCTTTCTTT. This encodes CASSEYRGTEAFF.

The CDR3 is CASSVNYGTANQPQHF. The CDR3 DNA is TGTGCCAGCAGCGTTAATTACGGGACAGCGAATCAGCCCCAGCATTTT. The chain uses TRBV5-8 and TRBJ1-5, with TRBD1 matching 7 bases. This CDR3 is built from 16 residues. The germline gives CDR1 SGHTS, CDR2 YDEGEE. The junction had 11 bases not matched to a gene; V was cut back by 4 bases and J by 4 bases.

The chain couples TRBV5-1 to TRBJ2-1, with TRBD2 matching over 14 bases. With 4 bases clipped from V and 5 bases from J, the junction kept 5 bases outside the gene matches. Germline V gene lookup returns CDR1 SGHRS and CDR2 YFSETQ. The CDR3 runs 16 residues. In DNA form, the CDR3 reads TGCGCCAGCAGCCCCGGACTAGCGGGGGGCCACAATGAGCAGTTCTTC. Encoded protein: CASSPGLAGGHNEQFF.

The rearrangement uses TRBV30 and TRBJ2-1; D remains ambiguous. Germline V gene sequence: CDR1 GTSNPN, CDR2 SVGIG (reference sequence). V was pared by 0 bases and J by 7 bases, with 13 bases between. The CDR3 length is 14 residues. CDR3 in DNA: TGTGCCTGGAGTGTACAATTACCATATAATGAGCAGTTCTTC. This encodes CAWSVQLPYNEQFF.

In its sample, this clone was seen once. CDR3 sequence (DNA): TGTGCCACCAGTCCTCGGCGGGGGGGCTCCTACAATGAGCAGTTCTTC. Translation gives CATSPRRGGSYNEQFF. J is TRBJ2-1 and V is TRBV24-1; 9 positions agree with TRBD2. Germline CDR1 reads KGHDR; CDR2 reads SFDVKD. Trimming removed 6 bases from V and 0 bases from J; junction bases left unmatched: 5. The CDR3 is made up of 16 amino acids.

This chain uses TRBV5-6 with TRBJ2-5, with 7 bases identical to TRBD1. Germline V gene data show CDR1 as SGHDT and CDR2 as YYEEEE. The CDR3 spans 14 residues. J was trimmed by 4 bases and V by 3 bases; bases with no gene match: 6. Here the CDR3 reads CASSSSGTVETQYF. The CDR3 DNA is TGTGCCAGCAGCTCTTCCGGGACAGTAGAGACCCAGTACTTC.

This clone was seen just once. In DNA form, the CDR3 reads TGTGCCAGCAGCCAAGATTCACAGGGCCGAAATTCACCCCTCCACTTT. It encodes CASSQDSQGRNSPLHF. The rearrangement uses TRBV3-1 (or the pseudogene TRBV3-2) and TRBJ1-6, with a weak D call TRBD1 (6 bases). The germline CDR1 and CDR2 sequences are LGHDT and YNNKEL (reference sequence). The ends were cut back, 0 bases at V and 7 bases at J, with 13 bases in the middle. This CDR3 region has 16 residues.

The genes are TRBV10-1 and TRBJ2-1; a possible D gene is TRBD2 (7 bases). V lost 4 bases and J lost 0, with 19 bases in between. CDR3 length equals 18 residues. Germline CDR1 reads WNHNN; CDR2 reads SYGVQD (reference sequence). The CDR3 is CASSGWGGREGSYNEQFF. For the CDR3, the DNA is TGCGCCAGCAGTGGATGGGGGGGCCGAGAGGGCTCCTACAATGAGCAGTTCTTC.

The chain joins TRBV30 to TRBJ1-6, with D unclear. The CDR3 spans 14 residues. The germline CDR1 and CDR2 sequences are GTSNPN and SVGIG (reference sequence). V gave up 2 bases and J gave up 9 bases, with 14 bases separating them. The CDR3, as DNA: TGTGCCTGGAGTACCGATGTTGGGAGTTCACCCCTCCACTTT. This gives the protein CAWSTDVGSSPLHF.

The V gene is TRBV6-6, the J gene TRBJ1-6; D gene unclear. Germline V gene data show CDR1 as MNHNY and CDR2 as SVGAGI (reference sequence). The CDR3 covers 14 residues. Trimming took off 2 bases at V and 10 bases at J, with 12 bases between the two ends. CDR3 residues: CASSYPEEGSPLHF. The CDR3 DNA reads TGTGCCAGCAGTTACCCCGAGGAGGGCTCACCCCTCCACTTT.

The J gene is TRBJ2-2, the V gene TRBV5-6; the match to TRBD2 covers 12 bases. The germline CDR1 and CDR2 sequences are SGHDT and YYEEEE. The CDR3 is 16 amino acids. V shed 1 base and J 4 bases; nucleotides not matched to a gene: 2. This CDR3 is CASSLLAGGRTGELFF. CDR3 sequence (DNA): TGTGCCAGCAGCTTGCTAGCGGGGGGGCGCACCGGGGAGCTGTTTTTT. Based on the CDR3 plus reference TRBV5-6 and TRBJ2-2, the full variable domain is DAGVTQSPTHLIKTRGQQVTLRCSPKSGHDTVSWYQQALGQGPQFIFQYYEEEERQRGNFPDRFSGHQFPNYSSELNVNALLLGDSALYLCASSLLAGGRTGELFFGEGSRLTVL.

The chain joins TRBV5-5 to TRBJ2-7, with TRBD2 matching over 9 bases. From germline, CDR1 is SGHKS and CDR2 YYEKEE (reference sequence). The CDR3 spans 15 residues. The trim removed 4 bases at V and 4 bases at J, leaving 9 bases unmatched. CDR3 sequence: CASSPELAGLYEQYF. The CDR3 DNA reads TGTGCCAGCAGCCCCGAGCTAGCGGGGCTGTACGAGCAGTACTTC.

The CDR3 DNA sequence: TGTGCCAGCAGCCAAGTTGGGCTAGCGGGCGGAGCCGAGCAGTACTTC. It codes for CASSQVGLAGGAEQYF. V gene TRBV3-1 (or the pseudogene TRBV3-2) combines with J gene TRBJ2-7, with TRBD2 identical over 8 bases. The CDR3 has 16 residues. With V trimmed by 1 base and J by 6 bases, 11 bases remained unmatched. Germline lookup yields CDR1 LGHDT and CDR2 YNNKEL (reference sequence).

This chain uses TRBV6-5 with TRBJ2-2; 7 bases are a match to TRBD1. This CDR3 spans 15 amino acids. Losses at the gene ends were 10 bases for V and 2 bases for J; bases not matched to a gene: 10. Germline-derived CDR1 and CDR2 are MNHEY and SVGAGI. CDR3 protein: CATIRDRRNTGELFF. As DNA, the CDR3 is TGTGCCACCATCCGGGACAGACGAAACACCGGGGAGCTGTTTTTT.

This clone was counted once. The J gene is TRBJ2-7, the V gene TRBV10-3, with 14 bases aligning to TRBD2. Germline CDR1 reads ENHRY; CDR2 reads SYGVKD. The length of the CDR3 is 16 residues. Unmatched junction bases numbered 6, after V lost 6 bases and J lost 2 bases. CDR3 in amino acids: CAIRATSGGEAYEQYF. CDR3 coding DNA: TGTGCCATCAGGGCGACTAGCGGGGGGGAAGCCTACGAGCAGTACTTC.